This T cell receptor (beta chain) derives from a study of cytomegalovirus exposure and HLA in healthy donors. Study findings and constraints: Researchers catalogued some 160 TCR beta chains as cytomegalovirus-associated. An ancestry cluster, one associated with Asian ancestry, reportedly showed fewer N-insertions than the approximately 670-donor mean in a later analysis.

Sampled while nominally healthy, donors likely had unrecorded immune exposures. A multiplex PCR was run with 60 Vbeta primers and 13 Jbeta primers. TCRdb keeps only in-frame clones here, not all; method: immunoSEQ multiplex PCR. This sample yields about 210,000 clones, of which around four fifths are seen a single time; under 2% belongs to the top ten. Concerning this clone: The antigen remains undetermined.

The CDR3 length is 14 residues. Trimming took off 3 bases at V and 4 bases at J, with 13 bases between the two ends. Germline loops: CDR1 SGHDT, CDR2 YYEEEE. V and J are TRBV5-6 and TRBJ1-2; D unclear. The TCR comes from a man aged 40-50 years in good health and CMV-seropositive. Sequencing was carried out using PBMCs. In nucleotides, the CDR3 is TGTGCCAGCAGCTCGGGCCTGGGGAGCTATGGCTACACCTTC. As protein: CASSSGLGSYGYTF.